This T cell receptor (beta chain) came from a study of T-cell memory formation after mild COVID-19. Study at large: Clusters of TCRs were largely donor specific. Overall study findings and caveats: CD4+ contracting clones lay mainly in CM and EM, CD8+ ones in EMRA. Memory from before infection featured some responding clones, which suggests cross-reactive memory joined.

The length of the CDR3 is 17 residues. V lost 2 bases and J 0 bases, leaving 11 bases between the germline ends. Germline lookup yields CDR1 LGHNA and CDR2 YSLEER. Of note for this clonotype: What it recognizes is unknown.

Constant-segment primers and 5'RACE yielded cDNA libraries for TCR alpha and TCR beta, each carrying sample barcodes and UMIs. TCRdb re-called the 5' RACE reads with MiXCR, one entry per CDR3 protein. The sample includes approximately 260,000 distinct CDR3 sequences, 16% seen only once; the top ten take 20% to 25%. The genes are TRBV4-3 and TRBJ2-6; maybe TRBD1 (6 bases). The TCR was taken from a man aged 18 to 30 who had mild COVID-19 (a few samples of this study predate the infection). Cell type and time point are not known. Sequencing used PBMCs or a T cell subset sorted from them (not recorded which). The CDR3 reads CASSQQRGSSGANVLTF. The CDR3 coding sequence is TGCGCCAGCAGCCAACAAAGGGGGAGCTCTGGGGCCAACGTCCTGACTTTC.